This section outlines one TCR beta chain sequence together with its context. Per the original methods: Nucleated cell number was recorded as an estimate derived from reference gene primer amplification. The assay was immunoSEQ multiplex PCR, and TCRdb's table has in-frame clones only and misses some. The DNA gave D and trimming, while V, J and clone size come from that table. The sample has about 74,000 clones, approximately 80% seen once. Germline trimming cut 3 bases from V and 5 bases from J; bases unmatched to any gene: 5. The CDR3 runs 14 residues. Per the germline V gene, CDR1 is SGDLS and CDR2 is YYNGEE. This record belongs to a study of blood T cell repertoires in COVID-19. About the study: Acute and convalescent COVID-19 samples came from the United States, Italy and Spain. From T cells, B-cell-depleted T cells, or PBMCs came the material, which was cDNA or gDNA.

The sequenced material came from peripheral blood. The receptor was isolated from a human donor in a cohort sampled during active COVID-19. J is TRBJ2-3 and V is TRBV9; 8 bases are a match to TRBD1. The CDR3 sequence is CASSAGTGIDTQYF. For the CDR3, the DNA is TGTGCCAGCAGCGCCGGGACAGGCATAGATACGCAGTATTTT. Full variable domain (missing parts from reference TRBV9 and TRBJ2-3): DSGVTQTPKHLITATGQRVTLRCSPRSGDLSVYWYQQSLDQGLQFLIQYYNGEERAKGNILERFSAQQFPDLHSELNLSSLELGDSALYFCASSAGTGIDTQYFGPGTRLTVL.